The 4 T cell receptor beta chains in this list originate from one sample, sequenced in a study of identical twins. TCRdb fed the 5' RACE reads into MiXCR, producing one record per CDR3 protein. The sample holds hundreds of thousands of distinct CDR3 sequences; 15% to 20% are singletons and the top ten take around 12%. Separately, the same data were catalogued under a study of T cells expressing NK-cell markers.

Sequenced material: PBMCs. All receptors come from a woman in her late teens or twenties in good health.

V and J are TRBV12-3 or TRBV12-4 and TRBJ1-2; D not certain. V lost 1 base and J lost 8, with 14 bases in between. The CDR3 covers 14 residues. The CDR3 loop reads CASSLVLNARGYTF. The CDR3 nucleotides read TGTGCCAGCAGTTTAGTTCTGAACGCACGGGGCTACACCTTC.

This clonotype was counted between two and nine times. V usage is TRBV5-1 and J usage is TRBJ2-5, with D perhaps matching TRBD2 (6 bases). V lost 1 base to trimming and J lost 0 bases, with 10 bases between them. The CDR3 length is 15 residues. Germline V gives CDR1 SGHRS, CDR2 YFSETQ. CDR3 bases: TGCGCCAGCAGCTTGCCGGGGGAGTACCAAGAGACCCAGTACTTC. Translation: CASSLPGEYQETQYF.

This clonotype was counted between two and nine times. V and J are TRBV29-1 and TRBJ2-1; D is undetermined. The germline V gene has CDR1 SQVTM and CDR2 ANQGSEA. Trimming shortened V by 6 bases and J by 0 bases, and 12 bases separated the two germline ends. This CDR3 has 14 amino acids. The CDR3 DNA follows: TGCAGCGTGAGAGGACCCCGCTCCTACAATGAGCAGTTCTTC. Protein product: CSVRGPRSYNEQFF.

This clonotype was detected ten times or more. V and J are TRBV2 and TRBJ2-3, with 9 bases matching TRBD1. CDR1 SNHLY and CDR2 FYNNEI come from the germline V gene. The CDR3 contains 14 residues. V gave up 7 bases and J gave up 3 bases; unmatched junction bases: 5. The CDR3 sequence: CASMRQGGTDTQYF. The CDR3 DNA is TGTGCCAGCATGAGACAGGGGGGGACAGATACGCAGTATTTT.